One and the same sample provided the 22 T cell receptor beta chains below, sequenced in a study of early stage breast cancer tumors. The protocol was immunoSEQ multiplex PCR, while the TCRdb copy is restricted to in-frame clones and leaves out a portion. The data show 9,000 to 10,000 clones, roughly 70% seen once. Material: breast tumor tissue. The receptors stem from a person in their fifties with breast cancer.

This clone was counted a few times. This sequence joins TRBV4-2 and TRBJ2-7, with D maybe TRBD2 (7 bases). Germline loops: CDR1 LGHNA, CDR2 YNFKEQ. Deletions cut 1 base from V and 7 bases from J, with 20 bases between. CDR3 length equals 16 residues. CDR3 amino acids: CASSQVWGGGAGEQYF. The CDR3 nucleotides read TGTGCCAGCAGCCAAGTTTGGGGCGGGGGCGCGGGAGAGCAGTACTTC.

The chain links TRBV4-3 to TRBJ2-5; TRBD2 aligns across 10 bases. This CDR3 is 19 amino acids long. Germline-derived CDR1 and CDR2 are LGHNA and YSLEER. J was trimmed by 4 bases and V by 0 bases; bases with no gene match: 14. The CDR3 here is CASSQDLARASGSLETQYF. The CDR3 DNA reads as TGCGCCAGCAGCCAAGATTTGGCTCGAGCTAGCGGGAGTCTAGAGACCCAGTACTTC.

The V gene is TRBV29-1, the J gene TRBJ2-2; 9 bases are shared with TRBD2. V dropped 6 bases and J dropped 7; count of bases not matched to a gene: 9. Germline CDR1 reads SQVTM; CDR2 reads ANQGSEA. The CDR3 is made up of 14 amino acids. Here the CDR3 reads CSVASGRIGGELFF. The CDR3 region has the DNA TGCAGCGTGGCGAGCGGGAGGATCGGCGGGGAGCTGTTTTTT.

The chain recombines TRBV14 with TRBJ2-6, with 13 bases identical to TRBD2. The CDR3 has 22 residues. Germline values: CDR1 SGHDN, CDR2 FVKESK. The V and J ends lost 4 bases and 2 bases, in that order; junction bases with no gene match: 17. CDR3 in DNA: TGTGCCAGCAGCCGACGCCTCGGGACTAGCGGGAAAGGCCACGCTGGGGCCAACGTCCTGACTTTC. It codes for CASSRRLGTSGKGHAGANVLTF.

The chain carries TRBV27 and TRBJ2-3, with D possibly matching TRBD1 (6 bases). V was clipped by 2 bases and J by 0 bases, with 9 bases between them. Germline CDR1 MNHEY, CDR2 SMNVEV (reference sequence). The CDR3 has 15 residues. The CDR3 coding sequence is TGTGCCAGCAGTTTAATGGGACAAAGCACAGATACGCAGTATTTT. This translates into CASSLMGQSTDTQYF.

The chain uses TRBV21-1 and TRBJ2-7. TRBV21-1 is recorded as a pseudogene. There are 18 residues in the CDR3. The CDR3 loop is CASSKAGFGAPDSYEQYF. In DNA form, the CDR3 reads TGTGCCAGCAGCAAAGCGGGGTTCGGGGCGCCTGACTCCTACGAGCAGTACTTC.

This clone was observed a handful of times. The chain uses TRBV9 and TRBJ2-1, with D unresolved. Trimming cost V 0 bases and J 0 bases, with 7 bases left between them. Germline values: CDR1 SGDLS, CDR2 YYNGEE. This CDR3 contains 15 residues. As DNA, the CDR3 is TGTGCCAGCAGCGTAGCGGGCTACTCCTACAATGAGCAGTTCTTC. Protein product: CASSVAGYSYNEQFF.

The rearrangement uses TRBV19 and TRBJ1-2, with no clear D. Between the trimmed V and J ends, which lost 6 bases and 8 bases, there was a span of 25 bases. Germline V gives CDR1 LNHDA, CDR2 SQIVND (reference sequence). This CDR3 region has 16 residues. Written as DNA, the CDR3 is TGTGCCAGTAGCAACGCCGGCAGGCCTCTATTAGGAGGCTACACCTTC. Its translation: CASSNAGRPLLGGYTF.

For the CDR3, the DNA is TGTGCCAGCTCACCAGGAAGCGGGAGACTGAACGAGCAGTACTTC. Residues: CASSPGSGRLNEQYF. The J gene is TRBJ2-7, the V gene TRBV18; 8 bases are a match to TRBD2. CDR3 size: 15 residues. Germline loops: CDR1 KGHSH, CDR2 LQKENI. With V trimmed by 2 bases and J by 5 bases, 8 bases remained unmatched.

The rearrangement joins TRBV19 to TRBJ1-3; 7 bases align to TRBD1. The CDR3 totals 16 residues. From germline, CDR1 is LNHDA and CDR2 SQIVND (reference sequence). Losses at the gene ends were 5 bases for V and 0 bases for J; bases not matched to a gene: 7. For the CDR3, the DNA is TGTGCCAGTAGTTCCCGACAGGGACGCTCTGGAAACACCATATATTTT. This encodes CASSSRQGRSGNTIYF.

The V and J genes are TRBV2 and TRBJ1-3; the D gene is possibly TRBD1 (5 bases). The CDR3 covers 13 residues. Germline V gene data show CDR1 as SNHLY and CDR2 as FYNNEI. Trimming shortened V by 6 bases and J by 10 bases, and 16 bases separated the two germline ends. Here the CDR3 DNA reads TGTGCCAGCAGAAGAGACACAGGACGGACCATATATTTT. It translates to CASRRDTGRTIYF. Full variable domain (missing parts from reference TRBV2 and TRBJ1-3): EPEVTQTPSHQVTQMGQEVILRCVPISNHLYFYWYRQILGQKVEFLVSFYNNEISEKSEIFDDQFSVERPDGSNFTLKIRSTKLEDSAMYFCASRRDTGRTIYFGEGSWLTVV.

This chain connects TRBV5-1 to TRBJ2-2; D possibly uses TRBD1 or TRBD2 (5 bases each). CDR1 is SGHRS, CDR2 YFSETQ, per germline. The CDR3 covers 14 residues. The V end lost 4 bases, the J end lost 3 bases, and 10 bases lay between the germline ends. The DNA for the CDR3 is TGCGCCAGCAGCCTTCAGGGAGACACCGGGGAGCTGTTTTTT. Translation gives CASSLQGDTGELFF.

The rearrangement links TRBV7-6 to TRBJ2-1; 7 positions agree with TRBD1. This CDR3 is built from 15 residues. Looked up from germline, CDR1 is SGHVS and CDR2 is FNYEAQ. V lost 5 bases, J lost 3 bases, and 7 bases stayed unmatched. The CDR3 reads CASSPTGDSYNEQFF. In nucleotides, the CDR3 is TGTGCCAGCAGCCCGACCGGGGACAGCTACAATGAGCAGTTCTTC.

CDR3 sequence: CASSRTSGDNEQFF. CDR3 bases: TGTGCCAGCAGCCGGACTAGCGGGGACAATGAGCAGTTCTTC. The rearrangement links TRBV2 to TRBJ2-1; TRBD2 aligns across 12 bases. V lost 6 bases to trimming and J lost 5 bases; unmatched junction nucleotides: 2. Germline V gene data show CDR1 as SNHLY and CDR2 as FYNNEI. This CDR3 is built from 14 residues. Together with reference TRBV2 and TRBJ2-1, the CDR3 gives the full variable domain: EPEVTQTPSHQVTQMGQEVILRCVPISNHLYFYWYRQILGQKVEFLVSFYNNEISEKSEIFDDQFSVERPDGSNFTLKIRSTKLEDSAMYFCASSRTSGDNEQFFGPGTRLTVL.

The chain has TRBV14 and TRBJ2-7; 10 bases line up with TRBD1. The V gene's germline CDR1 is SGHDN and CDR2 FVKESK. Trimming at V came to 2 bases and at J to 6 bases, leaving 4 bases not matched to a gene. The CDR3 covers 14 residues. This CDR3 reads CASSQRRTGGEQYF. CDR3 nucleotides: TGTGCCAGCAGCCAACGACGGACAGGGGGCGAGCAGTACTTC.

The chain couples TRBV18 to TRBJ2-2; unclear D gene. V was cut by 5 bases and J by 0 bases, with 19 bases left in between. From germline, CDR1 is KGHSH and CDR2 LQKENI. CDR3 length: 18 residues. This CDR3 is CASSIFTERTANTGELFF. The CDR3 nucleotides read TGTGCCAGCTCAATATTCACGGAGCGAACCGCGAACACCGGGGAGCTGTTTTTT.

The chain couples TRBV5-1 to TRBJ2-7, with D possibly matching TRBD2 (5 bases). From germline, CDR1 is SGHRS and CDR2 YFSETQ. Trimming pared 5 bases from V and 12 bases from J, leaving 21 bases between. There are 13 residues in the CDR3. The CDR3 nucleotides are TGCGCCAGCAGTTCCGGACTCGAACCTTTACGGTACTTC. Residues: CASSSGLEPLRYF.

The chain has TRBV11-2 and TRBJ1-6; TRBD1 matches at 9 bases. From germline, CDR1 is SGHAT and CDR2 FQNNGV. This CDR3 region has 15 residues. The J segment lost 9 bases and the V segment lost 2 bases, leaving 5 bases of the junction unmatched. The CDR3: CASSLLDRGGSPLHF. The DNA of the CDR3 is TGTGCCAGCAGCTTACTGGACAGGGGTGGTTCACCCCTCCACTTT. Using reference TRBV11-2 and TRBJ1-6 for the parts outside the CDR3, the full variable domain is EAGVAQSPRYKIIEKRQSVAFWCNPISGHATLYWYQQILGQGPKLLIQFQNNGVVDDSQLPKDRFSAERLKGVDSTLKIQPAKLEDSAVYLCASSLLDRGGSPLHFGNGTRLTVT.

CDR3 coding DNA: TGCGCCAGCAGCCTAATAAACAGGGGAATTGGTCCAGATACGCAGTATTTT. Its translation is CASSLINRGIGPDTQYF. V and J are TRBV4-1 and TRBJ2-3; TRBD1 aligns across 7 bases. The germline V gene has CDR1 MGHRA and CDR2 YSYEKL. The CDR3 is 17 residues long. J was trimmed by 4 bases and V by 4 bases; bases with no gene match: 14.

Only a few counts were recorded for this clone. This chain links TRBV11-2 with TRBJ2-5; TRBD1 matches at 9 bases. The CDR3 contains 14 residues. Germline CDR1 SGHAT, CDR2 FQNNGV. With 5 bases clipped from V and 1 base from J, the junction kept 2 bases outside the gene matches. CDR3 coding DNA: TGTGCCAGCAGCGCGGACAGGGGCCAAGAGACCCAGTACTTC. It translates to CASSADRGQETQYF.

This chain links TRBV27 with TRBJ2-7; 8 positions match TRBD1. The CDR3 spans 13 residues. The germline gives CDR1 MNHEY, CDR2 SMNVEV (reference sequence). J was trimmed by 6 bases and V by 7 bases; bases with no gene match: 8. The CDR3 is CASIPRTGSEQYF. The CDR3 coding sequence is TGTGCCAGCATTCCGAGGACAGGGAGCGAGCAGTACTTC.

The V call is TRBV18, the J call TRBJ2-2; TRBD1 might be the D (5 bases). The CDR3 contains 13 residues. Germline values: CDR1 KGHSH, CDR2 LQKENI. Between the trimmed V and J ends, which lost 3 bases and 6 bases, there was a span of 8 bases. As DNA, the CDR3 is TGTGCCAGCTCACCTGACAGACCCGGGGAGCTGTTTTTT. It specifies CASSPDRPGELFF.